The clone carrying this T cell receptor (beta chain) was seen ten or more times. Its antigen is as yet unknown. The sample comes from a study of shared clonotypes between healthy human individuals. Authors' data handling: ImmunoSEQ output held junction-only sequences without quality scores, so filtering differed. Measured with immunoSEQ multiplex PCR; TCRdb has only the in-frame clones, and not every one. V and J calls plus clone size are reproduced from that table; the DNA served to infer D and trimming. The repertoire holds about 560,000 clones, around 80% seen once, with around 12% in the top ten. The donors, healthy adults who were HIV-negative, had experienced no recent acute infections or vaccinations. Study-wide findings and caveats: Sequencing depth was a factor that was expected to affect clonotype sharing among donors.

The specimen sequenced was PBMCs. This sequence originates from a woman aged 40 to 50 in good health. Some clones in this sample may be carry-over from other donors' samples.

The CDR3 is CSVPLGGLNYGYTF. The CDR3 region has the DNA TGCAGCGTTCCCCTGGGGGGCCTGAACTATGGCTACACCTTC. The V and J genes are TRBV29-1 and TRBJ1-2, with D maybe TRBD1 (6 bases). Trimming removed 5 bases from V and 2 bases from J, with 15 bases in between. From germline, CDR1 is SQVTM and CDR2 ANQGSEA. The CDR3 covers 14 residues.